Given below is one TCR beta chain in context. The data were taken from a study of T cells in narcolepsy. Data came from immunoSEQ multiplex PCR; TCRdb stores just in-frame clones and leaves some out. The table includes 34,000 or so clones, around 79% detected once. The sequence came from a human donor in good health. The sequenced sample consisted of memory (CD45RA-) CD4+ T cells from blood.

CDR3 DNA sequence: TGTGCCAGCAGTTTCCGGGGGACAGATGGCTACACCTTC. This sequence encodes CASSFRGTDGYTF. This sequence joins TRBV27 and TRBJ1-2; 7 bases are shared with TRBD1. The CDR3 consists of 13 residues. After removal of 3 bases from V and 6 bases from J, the junction contained 4 bases not matched to a gene. Germline V gene data show CDR1 as MNHEY and CDR2 as SMNVEV (reference sequence).